These T cell receptor beta chains were read from a single sample in a study of T cell repertoires in ileal Crohn's disease. Profiled with immunoSEQ multiplex PCR; TCRdb holds only in-frame clones, not every one. The sample consists of tens of thousands of clones, 80% to 85% of them appearing once. Source material: ileal tissue. The receptor source for this set is an adult with Crohn's disease. Both conserved end residues are part of each CDR3. The D gene is left open where the match is weak. Rows give clone size only sometimes, using once, few, many, or a class for an expanded clone.

clone size,J gene,D gene,V gene,CDR3 DNA,CDR3 protein
.,TRBJ1-3,.,TRBV5-1,TGCGCCAGCAGCCTAGGAGCAGGGCGAGGAGACACCATATATTTT,CASSLGAGRGDTIYF
.,TRBJ2-5,.,TRBV10-3,TGTGCCATCAGTGAGTCTTTCTTTACCCGAACTTACCAAGAGACCCAGTACTTC,CAISESFFTRTYQETQYF
.,TRBJ1-2,TRBD1,TRBV7-2,TGTGCCAGCAGCTTAGGAGGGGACAGCTATGGCTACACCTTC,CASSLGGDSYGYTF
.,TRBJ2-6,.,TRBV21-1,TGTGCCAGCAGCGCGATACAGAGCTCTGGGGCCAACGTCCTGACTTTC,CASSAIQSSGANVLTF
once,TRBJ2-3,.,TRBV6-6,TGTGCCAGCAGTTACTCGAGGCAGGGCCACACAGATACGCAGTATTTT,CASSYSRQGHTDTQYF
once,TRBJ2-7,.,TRBV6-5,TGTGCCAGCAGACTCCGGGACACCCGGGCCTACGAGCAGTACTTC,CASRLRDTRAYEQYF
once,TRBJ1-2,.,TRBV7-2,TGTGCCAGCAGCTTATCGGTCTATGGCTACACCTTC,CASSLSVYGYTF
.,TRBJ1-2,.,TRBV13,TGTGCCAGCAGCTTAGCCGGTGGTGGGGACACTTCTAACTATGGCTACACCTTC,CASSLAGGGDTSNYGYTF
.,TRBJ1-5,.,TRBV12-5,TGTGCTAGTGGTCAAATGACCGTTCCAGGGCAGCCCCAGCATTTT,CASGQMTVPGQPQHF
.,TRBJ1-1,TRBD1,TRBV29-1,TGCAGCGCCCGGACAGGGACTTACGACACTGAAGCTTTCTTT,CSARTGTYDTEAFF
.,TRBJ1-3,.,TRBV4-3,TGCGCCAGCAGCCGAGGACACCACTCTGGAAACACCATATATTTT,CASSRGHHSGNTIYF
.,TRBJ2-2,.,TRBV4-3,TGCGCCAGCAGCCAAGGAGACAGCCTTACGAGGAACACCGGGGAGCTGTTTTTT,CASSQGDSLTRNTGELFF
.,TRBJ2-3,TRBD2,TRBV7-8,TGTGCCAGCAGCTTAGGACTAGCGGGGGTAGATACGCAGTATTTT,CASSLGLAGVDTQYF
once,TRBJ2-7,TRBD2,TRBV7-2,TGTGCCAGCAGCCGACTAGCGGGGAACTACGAGCAGTACTTC,CASSRLAGNYEQYF
.,TRBJ2-3,TRBD2,TRBV10-3,TGTGCCACCCGAGGGGCTAGCGGGTTTGCCACAGATACGCAGTATTTT,CATRGASGFATDTQYF
.,TRBJ1-1,.,TRBV29-1,TGCAGCGTTGAAAACCTCTTCGGAGCCACTGAAGCTTTCTTT,CSVENLFGATEAFF
.,TRBJ2-7,TRBD1,TRBV10-3,TGTGCCATCAGTGTTGGGCAGGGGCAGGGGGTGTACGAGCAGTACTTC,CAISVGQGQGVYEQYF
.,TRBJ1-5,TRBD1,TRBV9,TGTGCCAGCAGCTTGGGACAGGGGGCGCGAATTGGTCAGCCCCAGCATTTT,CASSLGQGARIGQPQHF
.,TRBJ2-1,TRBD1,TRBV15,TGTGCCACCAGCAGGGAGGGACAGGGTGTTTGGAATGAGCAGTTCTTC,CATSREGQGVWNEQFF
.,TRBJ2-2,TRBD1,TRBV7-6,TGTGCCAGTCGACAGGGGGCCCCGAACACCGGGGAGCTGTTTTTT,CASRQGAPNTGELFF
.,TRBJ1-1,.,TRBV7-5,TGTGCCAGAAGCGGAATCAGGGGGCTGAGTCCTGAAGCTTTCTTT,CARSGIRGLSPEAFF
.,TRBJ1-5,.,TRBV21-1,TGTGCCAGCAGCAAAGCTTGCGGGCCCAATCAGCCCCAGCATTTT,CASSKACGPNQPQHF
.,TRBJ2-2,TRBD2,TRBV7-2,TGTGCCAGCAGATGGACTAGCGGAGACACCGGGGAGCTGTTTTTT,CASRWTSGDTGELFF
.,TRBJ1-2,.,TRBV6-5,TGTGCCAGCAGTTTCAGGGGAAAAGACTATGGCTACACCTTC,CASSFRGKDYGYTF
.,TRBJ1-6,TRBD1,TRBV10-3,TGTGCCATCAGTGCCTTTTCCGACAGGGGAAGTAGGTCACCCCTCCACTTT,CAISAFSDRGSRSPLHF
.,TRBJ1-2,TRBD1,TRBV28,TGTGCCAGCAGTTCCGGGGGACAGCACTATGGCTACACCTTC,CASSSGGQHYGYTF
.,TRBJ1-2,.,TRBV5-6,TGTGCCAGCAGCTTGGGAGGGAACTATGGCTACACCTTC,CASSLGGNYGYTF
.,TRBJ1-5,.,TRBV7-8,TGTGCCAGCAGCTTACAGGGCCAAGGGGGCAATCAGCCCCAGCATTTT,CASSLQGQGGNQPQHF
.,TRBJ1-2,.,TRBV5-6,TGTGCCAGCAGCTTTTCACTCGGCGTGCGGGGCTACACCTTC,CASSFSLGVRGYTF
.,TRBJ1-2,.,TRBV7-9,TGTGCCAGCAGCCCCGACGCGGTAATGGGCTACACCTTC,CASSPDAVMGYTF
.,TRBJ2-1,TRBD2,TRBV4-3,TGCGCCAGCAGCCAGGGCGGACTAGCGGAAAACAATGAGCAGTTCTTC,CASSQGGLAENNEQFF
.,TRBJ1-1,.,TRBV10-1,TGCGCCAGCAGAGCTCAAAAAGCGGGGAACACTGAAGCTTTCTTT,CASRAQKAGNTEAFF
.,TRBJ1-3,TRBD1,TRBV7-6,TGTGCCAGCAGCTTATACCCGGGGACAGGGGGCGAGGGTGGAAACACCATATATTTT,CASSLYPGTGGEGGNTIYF
.,TRBJ1-5,TRBD1,TRBV27,TGTGCCAGCAGTTCCGGGACAGGGAGGAATCAGCCCCAGCATTTT,CASSSGTGRNQPQHF
.,TRBJ1-2,.,TRBV20-1,TGCAGTGCCCCCGCCCCAGGTGGCTACACCTTC,CSAPAPGGYTF